The entry that follows covers one T cell receptor (beta chain) sequence. Its target is unknown. This entry comes from a study of blood T cells in healthy people across ages. Study conclusions and caveats: Investigators treated diversity estimates from one million T cells as underestimates. Among long-lived donors, naive CD4+ cells were more numerous and diversity higher than in aged donors. As age increased, TCR beta diversity per million T cells fell in a roughly linear fashion.

Staff drew roughly 10 milliliters of peripheral blood from each donor. With a J-beta primer mix and a sample-barcoded 5' primer, a second PCR ran about 6 to 11 cycles. TCRdb fed the 5' RACE reads into MiXCR, producing one record per CDR3 protein. The sample shows 2 million or so distinct CDR3 sequences, about 49% of them seen only once. Looked up from germline, CDR1 is MDHEN and CDR2 is SYDVKM. The CDR3 loop spans 14 amino acids. Sequencing was carried out using blood. The chain combines TRBV28 with TRBJ2-7; D is ambiguous. The better agreement between TRBJ2-5 and the DNA end casts doubt on the J call. The source is a woman aged 40 to 50 in good health. The CDR3 loop reads CASSLSQPQETQYF. The CDR3 DNA reads as TGTGCCAGCAGTTTATCCCAGCCACAAGAGACCCAGTACTTC.